This T cell receptor beta chain derives from a study of identical twins. This clonotype was observed many times. Its antigen is still unknown. Study findings and constraints: Twins shared out-of-frame alpha sequences with excess low generation probability. Partial confounding of zero-insertion analyses by invariant MAIT and iNKT cells was possible. Insertion counts were lower in abundant cord blood beta clonotypes, a trend that memory repertoires did not show.

V lost 2 bases, J lost 4 bases, and 3 bases stayed unmatched. Germline assignment: CDR1 SQVTM and CDR2 ANQGSEA. The CDR3 runs to 13 residues. Template switching supplied a universal primer site; unique molecular identifiers were carried on the cDNA. A single record per CDR3 protein comes from TCRdb applying MiXCR to the 5' RACE reads. The table has approximately 410,000 distinct CDR3 sequences, around 20% seen once. Sample: naive T cells sorted from blood. The chain joins TRBV29-1 to TRBJ2-5, with 8 bases lining up with TRBD1. This TCR derives from a man in his fifties or sixties in good health. The DNA of the CDR3 is TGCAGCGTTGAACGAGGGACAGGAGAGACCCAGTACTTC. It specifies CSVERGTGETQYF.